This record covers a single T cell receptor (beta chain). The antigen remains undetermined. This sample was included in a study of identical twins. Template switching supplied a universal primer site; unique molecular identifiers were carried on the cDNA. MiXCR was run by TCRdb on the 5' RACE reads, yielding one entry per CDR3 protein. Of more than 1.5 million distinct CDR3 sequences in the sample, roughly 35% were seen once. Study-wide findings and caveats: Within twin pairs, the out-of-frame alpha sequences they shared showed excess low generation probability. Researchers reported weaker excess twin sharing in beta out-of-frame sequences.

The V end was cut by 2 bases, the J end by 0 bases, with 10 bases between. The CDR3 runs to 15 residues. Sequencing was performed on cord blood. This chain joins TRBV12-3 or TRBV12-4 and TRBJ1-2; D remains unclear. The sequence was collected from a newborn girl in good health. CDR3 in amino acids: CASSLSQLSNYGYTF. CDR3 DNA: TGTGCCAGCAGTTTATCCCAGCTCTCTAACTATGGCTACACCTTC.